The rows below give T cell receptor beta chains drawn from one sample of a study of PD-1 blockade in mismatch repair-deficient tumors. Produced via immunoSEQ multiplex PCR; TCRdb's table is partial and in-frame only. The sample has 50,000 or so clones, 81% seen once; the top ten hold 7% to 8.5%. The sequenced sample was peripheral blood, obtained roughly 20 weeks after starting pembrolizumab. Receptor source: an adult with mismatch repair-deficient cancer. Each CDR3 is given with its conserved first and last residue. D genes are given only for firm matches. Clone size appears in some rows only: once, few, many, or a class for an expanded clone.

V	J	D	size	CDR3	DNA
TRBV5-1	TRBJ2-1	TRBD2	.	CASSSRTSGTSSYNEQFF	TGCGCCAGCAGCTCACGGACTAGCGGGACGAGCTCCTACAATGAGCAGTTCTTC
TRBV6-5	TRBJ1-1	.	.	CASSYSVNTEAFF	TGTGCCAGCAGTTACTCTGTGAACACTGAAGCTTTCTTT
TRBV7-7	TRBJ2-5	.	.	CASSSGPGSETQYF	TGTGCTAGCAGCTCCGGCCCAGGATCGGAGACCCAGTACTTC
TRBV4-1	TRBJ1-1	TRBD1	.	CASSHRQGADTEAFF	TGCGCCAGCAGCCACCGACAGGGGGCCGACACTGAAGCTTTCTTT
TRBV6-5	TRBJ1-2	.	.	CASSPRQVNRRGYTF	TGTGCCAGCAGCCCGAGACAGGTTAATCGGCGTGGCTACACCTTC
TRBV4-1	TRBJ2-2	.	.	CASSRGGLVRTGELFF	TGCGCCAGCAGCAGGGGGGGTCTCGTTAGAACCGGGGAGCTGTTTTTT
TRBV7-2	TRBJ1-1	.	once	CASSFTADTEAFF	TGTGCCAGCAGTTTCACGGCGGACACTGAAGCTTTCTTT
TRBV7-3	TRBJ2-7	.	.	CASSRTGSSSYEQYF	TGTGCCAGCAGCCGCACAGGGAGCAGCTCCTACGAGCAGTACTTC
TRBV6-1	TRBJ1-5	.	.	CASSPTRSDQPQHF	TGTGCCAGCAGCCCCACAAGGAGCGATCAGCCCCAGCATTTT
TRBV7-2	TRBJ2-1	TRBD1	once	CASSLVPGQGGNEQFF	TGTGCCAGCAGCTTGGTCCCGGGACAGGGGGGGAATGAGCAGTTCTTC
TRBV27	TRBJ1-1	.	.	CASSLWGNTEAFF	TGTGCCAGCAGTTTGTGGGGGAACACTGAAGCTTTCTTT
TRBV19	TRBJ2-1	TRBD2	.	CASSTPLAASYNEQFF	TGTGCCAGTAGTACCCCACTAGCGGCCTCCTACAATGAGCAGTTCTTC
TRBV7-3	TRBJ1-1	TRBD1	few	CASSTKGAHTEAFF	TGTGCCAGCAGCACAAAGGGGGCCCACACTGAAGCTTTCTTT
TRBV5-1	TRBJ1-2	.	few	CASSSEGSYGYTF	TGCGCCAGCAGCTCCGAGGGGTCCTATGGCTACACCTTC
TRBV7-9	TRBJ1-5	.	.	CASSLDFYSNQPQHF	TGTGCCAGCAGCTTAGATTTTTATAGCAATCAGCCCCAGCATTTT
TRBV28	TRBJ1-2	TRBD1	.	CASSSPGQGKGYTF	TGTGCCAGCAGTTCACCGGGACAGGGGAAGGGCTACACCTTC
TRBV9	TRBJ2-3	TRBD1	.	CASSARTGRTDTQYF	TGTGCCAGCAGCGCCCGGACAGGTCGCACAGATACGCAGTATTTT
TRBV6-5	TRBJ1-2	.	.	CASSSTNYGYTF	TGTGCCAGCAGCTCGACTAACTATGGCTACACCTTC